The 17 T cell receptor beta chains reported below all come from one sample, sequenced in a study of blood T cells in healthy people across ages. The authors ran a second PCR of 7 to 11 cycles using a sample-barcoded 5' primer and a J-beta primer mix. TCRdb called the 5' RACE reads again in MiXCR, with one record for every CDR3 protein. In the table there are hundreds of thousands of distinct CDR3 sequences, 50% to 60% of which are singletons. The material sequenced was blood. The receptors derive from a man aged 60 to 69 in good health.

The chain carries TRBV20-1 and TRBJ2-1; D gene ambiguous. The germline gives CDR1 DFQATT, CDR2 SNEGSKA (reference sequence). Trimming stripped 3 bases from V and 0 bases from J, with 9 bases between. This CDR3 region has 14 residues. The CDR3 bases are TGCAGTGCTAGGGACGTAAGCTCCTACAATGAGCAGTTCTTC. Translation gives CSARDVSSYNEQFF.

This chain links TRBV6-5 with TRBJ2-5, with TRBD2 as a possible D gene (6 bases). CDR1 is MNHEY, CDR2 SVGAGI, per germline. This CDR3 comprises 12 residues. V dropped 8 bases and J dropped 11 bases, with 18 bases sitting between them. The chain's CDR3 is CASGEGRYGQYF. CDR3 DNA: TGTGCCAGCGGAGAGGGGAGGTACGGGCAGTACTTC.

CDR3 loop: CASSDPGQGINSPLHF. The CDR3 coding sequence is TGTGCCAGCAGTGATCCGGGACAGGGAATTAATTCACCCCTCCACTTT. This chain joins TRBV6-1 and TRBJ1-6; TRBD1 matches 9 bases. CDR1 MNHNS and CDR2 SASEGT come from the germline V gene. The CDR3 is 16 amino acids. J was trimmed by 6 bases and V by 3 bases; bases with no gene match: 6.

This chain links TRBV29-1 with TRBJ2-1, with D hard to call. V lost 5 bases and J 5 bases, leaving 4 bases between the germline ends. CDR3 size: 10 residues. Germline assignment: CDR1 SQVTM and CDR2 ANQGSEA. CDR3 loop: CSVWNNEQFF. Here the CDR3 DNA reads TGCAGCGTTTGGAACAATGAGCAGTTCTTC.

This clonotype was counted between two and nine times. V usage is TRBV3-1 and J usage is TRBJ2-1; 7 bases are a match to TRBD2. Looked up from germline, CDR1 is LGHDT and CDR2 is YNNKEL (reference sequence). This CDR3 is built from 16 residues. The J segment lost 8 bases and the V segment lost 3 bases, leaving 13 bases of the junction unmatched. The CDR3 DNA is TGTGCCAGCAGCCAGGCGGGCGGGAGAATCGTCGATGAGCAGTTCTTC. Translated: CASSQAGGRIVDEQFF.

The genes are TRBV7-3 and TRBJ2-3; 8 nucleotides match TRBD2. The germline V gene has CDR1 SGHTA and CDR2 FQGTGA. The CDR3 loop spans 16 amino acids. The V gene end was trimmed by 5 bases and the J gene end by 3 bases; junction bases not matched to a gene: 10. The CDR3 loop is CASSRRAGGVTDTQYF. Written as DNA, the CDR3 is TGTGCCAGCAGCCGCCGGGCGGGAGGCGTAACAGATACGCAGTATTTT.

This sequence joins TRBV12-3 or TRBV12-4 and TRBJ2-1; 11 bases align to TRBD2. The V segment lost 5 bases and the J segment 10 bases; nucleotides outside the gene matches: 13. This CDR3 contains 16 residues. This CDR3 reads CASSPFGGLAGNEQFF. CDR3 DNA: TGTGCCAGCAGTCCCTTCGGAGGACTAGCGGGTAACGAGCAGTTCTTC.

This clonotype was seen a single time. Germline is not matched at one junction end, which may reflect a read error. The V and J genes are TRBV12-3 or TRBV12-4 and TRBJ2-5; TRBD2 is a possible D gene (5 bases). CDR3 length: 13 residues. CDR3 loop: CASSFRRGETLYF. CDR3 nucleotide sequence: TGTGCCAGCAGTTTTCGCCGGGGAGAGACCCTGTACTTC.

V usage is TRBV19 and J usage is TRBJ2-1; 11 nucleotides line up with TRBD2. The germline V gene has CDR1 LNHDA and CDR2 SQIVND (reference sequence). The trim removed 6 bases at V and 8 bases at J, leaving 9 bases unmatched. This CDR3 comprises 15 residues. The chain's CDR3 is CASSRTSGSMDEQFF. DNA for the CDR3: TGTGCCAGTAGCCGAACTAGCGGGAGTATGGATGAGCAGTTCTTC. Combining the CDR3 with reference TRBV19 and TRBJ2-1 gives the whole variable domain DGGITQSPKYLFRKEGQNVTLSCEQNLNHDAMYWYRQDPGQGLRLIYYSQIVNDFQKGDIAEGYSVSREKKESFPLTVTSAQKNPTAFYLCASSRTSGSMDEQFFGPGTRLTVL.

This clonotype has a handful of counts. The J gene is TRBJ2-7, the V gene TRBV29-1; D is unclear. The V gene lost 5 bases and the J gene lost 0 bases, with 8 bases spanning the gap. This CDR3 comprises 12 residues. Germline V CDR1 and CDR2: SQVTM, ANQGSEA. This CDR3 reads CSVRRDSYEQYF. CDR3 DNA: TGCAGCGTTAGGAGAGACTCCTACGAGCAGTACTTC.

The V and J genes are TRBV2 and TRBJ2-7; D not resolved. V lost 7 bases, J lost 2 bases, and 6 bases lay in between. The germline gives CDR1 SNHLY, CDR2 FYNNEI. The CDR3 is made up of 11 amino acids. The CDR3 is CASTLAYEQYF. CDR3 nucleotide sequence: TGTGCCAGCACCCTAGCCTACGAGCAGTACTTC.

This clonotype was seen only a few times. The genes are TRBV11-1 and TRBJ2-7, with 8 bases fitting TRBD2. The CDR3 extends over 14 amino acids. Per germline, CDR1 SGHAT and CDR2 FQDESV (reference sequence). Germline trimming cut 4 bases from V and 3 bases from J; bases unmatched to any gene: 5. The chain's CDR3 is CASSSRLAGYEQYF. The CDR3 DNA reads as TGTGCCAGCAGCTCCCGGCTAGCGGGCTACGAGCAGTACTTC.

A few counts support this clonotype. This chain uses TRBV20-1 with TRBJ1-5; D remains unclear. CDR1 and CDR2 (germline): DFQATT, SNEGSKA (reference sequence). V lost 5 bases and J lost 1, with 12 bases in between. The CDR3 extends over 14 amino acids. CDR3 sequence: CSASWGQSNQPQHF. In DNA, the CDR3 is TGCAGTGCTTCGTGGGGTCAGAGCAATCAGCCCCAGCATTTT.

This clonotype turned up a few times. J is TRBJ2-5 and V is TRBV10-1; unclear D gene. Between the trimmed V and J ends, which lost 7 bases and 11 bases, there was a span of 20 bases. This CDR3 spans 13 amino acids. Per germline, CDR1 WNHNN and CDR2 SYGVQD (reference sequence). CDR3 loop: CASIVWSWKWQYF. For the CDR3, the DNA is TGCGCCAGCATTGTATGGTCTTGGAAGTGGCAGTACTTC.

Of note for this clonotype: Germline and junction disagree at one end, which may indicate a read error. This chain connects TRBV9 to TRBJ2-7; D may match TRBD1 or TRBD2 (5 bases each). CDR1 and CDR2 (germline): SGDLS, YYNGEE. The CDR3 is 15 amino acids. The CDR3 sequence: CASSIGAGASYERYF. Here the CDR3 DNA reads TGTGCCAGCAGCATAGGGGCCGGGGCCTCCTACGAGCGGTACTTC.

This clonotype has a count of ten or more. The V gene is TRBV12-3 or TRBV12-4, the J gene TRBJ2-3; 8 positions match TRBD2. There are 15 residues in the CDR3. The V and J ends lost 5 bases and 0 bases, in that order; junction bases with no gene match: 4. The CDR3 spells CASSRLASSTDTQYF. The DNA for the CDR3 is TGTGCCAGCAGTAGACTAGCGTCTAGCACAGATACGCAGTATTTT.

This clonotype was detected a few times. The chain combines TRBV2 with TRBJ1-1; D gene unclear. V was cut by 5 bases and J by 4 bases, with 11 bases left in between. The CDR3 has 13 amino acids. Germline V gene sequence: CDR1 SNHLY, CDR2 FYNNEI. The CDR3 loop reads CASSRRLGTEAFF. CDR3 nucleotide sequence: TGTGCCAGCAGTAGGAGGCTGGGCACTGAAGCTTTCTTT.